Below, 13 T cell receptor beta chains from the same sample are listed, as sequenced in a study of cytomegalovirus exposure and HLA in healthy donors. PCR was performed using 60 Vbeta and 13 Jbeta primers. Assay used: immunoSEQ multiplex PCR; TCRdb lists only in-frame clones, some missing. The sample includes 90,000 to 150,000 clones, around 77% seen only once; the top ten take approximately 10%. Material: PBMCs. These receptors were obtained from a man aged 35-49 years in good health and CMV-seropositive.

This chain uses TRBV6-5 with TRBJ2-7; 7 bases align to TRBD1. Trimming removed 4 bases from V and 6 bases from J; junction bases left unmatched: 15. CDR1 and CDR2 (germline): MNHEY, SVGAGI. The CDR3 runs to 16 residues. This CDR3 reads CASSSLRGGRGSEQYF. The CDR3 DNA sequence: TGTGCCAGCAGTTCCCTCCGAGGGGGCCGGGGCTCCGAGCAGTACTTC.

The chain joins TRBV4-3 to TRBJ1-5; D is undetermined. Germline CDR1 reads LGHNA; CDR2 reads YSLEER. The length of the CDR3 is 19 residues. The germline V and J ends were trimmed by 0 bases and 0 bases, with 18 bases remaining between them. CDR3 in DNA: TGCGCCAGCAGCCAAGATGGCCCCGGGCCGGGATATAGCAATCAGCCCCAGCATTTT. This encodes CASSQDGPGPGYSNQPQHF.

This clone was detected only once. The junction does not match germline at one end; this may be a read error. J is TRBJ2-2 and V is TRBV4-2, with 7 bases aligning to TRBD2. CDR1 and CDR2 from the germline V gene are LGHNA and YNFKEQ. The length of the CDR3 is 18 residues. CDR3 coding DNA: TGTGCCAGCAGCCAAGATCCCGGGGGGTTAGGGGCTCCCGGGGAGCTGCTTTTT. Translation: CASSQDPGGLGAPGELLF.

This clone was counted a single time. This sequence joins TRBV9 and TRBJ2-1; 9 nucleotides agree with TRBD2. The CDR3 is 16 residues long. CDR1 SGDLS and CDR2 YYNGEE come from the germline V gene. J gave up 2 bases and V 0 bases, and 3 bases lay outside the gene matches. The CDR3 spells CASSVEGGGAYNEQFF. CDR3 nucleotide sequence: TGTGCCAGCAGCGTAGAGGGCGGGGGGGCCTACAATGAGCAGTTCTTC.

The CDR3, as DNA: TGCAGCGTTGATGTGGGGGCACTTTACAATGAGCAGTTCTTC. This codes for CSVDVGALYNEQFF. The chain recombines TRBV29-1 with TRBJ2-1; a possible D gene is TRBD1 (6 bases). Germline V lookup: CDR1 SQVTM, CDR2 ANQGSEA. V lost 3 bases to trimming and J lost 4 bases, with 13 bases between them. CDR3 length equals 14 residues.

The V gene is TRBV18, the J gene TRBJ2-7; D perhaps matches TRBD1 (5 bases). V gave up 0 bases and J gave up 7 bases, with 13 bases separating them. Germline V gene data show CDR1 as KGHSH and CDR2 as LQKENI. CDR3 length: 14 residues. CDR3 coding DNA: TGTGCCAGCTCACCACCGTCAGGGTTGGGGGAGCAGTACTTC. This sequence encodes CASSPPSGLGEQYF.

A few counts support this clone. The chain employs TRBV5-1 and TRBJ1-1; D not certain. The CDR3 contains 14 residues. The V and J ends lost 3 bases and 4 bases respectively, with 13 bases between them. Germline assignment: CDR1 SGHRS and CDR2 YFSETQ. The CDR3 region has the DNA TGCGCCAGCAGCTGGGAGTGGGTGAGCACTGAAGCTTTCTTT. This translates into CASSWEWVSTEAFF.

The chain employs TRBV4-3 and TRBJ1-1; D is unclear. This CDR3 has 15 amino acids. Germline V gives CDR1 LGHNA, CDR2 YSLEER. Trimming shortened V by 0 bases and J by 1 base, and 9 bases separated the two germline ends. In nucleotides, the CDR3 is TGCGCCAGCAGCCAAGAGAACAATGCGAACACTGAAGCTTTCTTT. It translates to CASSQENNANTEAFF.

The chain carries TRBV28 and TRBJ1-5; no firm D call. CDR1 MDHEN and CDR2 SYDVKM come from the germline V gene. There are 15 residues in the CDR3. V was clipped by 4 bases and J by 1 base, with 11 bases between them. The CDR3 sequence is CASSSSGGSNQPQHF. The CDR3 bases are TGTGCCAGCAGTTCGAGTGGCGGGAGCAATCAGCCCCAGCATTTT.

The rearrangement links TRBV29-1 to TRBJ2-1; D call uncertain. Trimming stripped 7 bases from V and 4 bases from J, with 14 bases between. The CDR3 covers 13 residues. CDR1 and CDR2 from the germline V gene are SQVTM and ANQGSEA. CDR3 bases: TGCAGCGGCTTCCGACTTTTATACAATGAGCAGTTCTTC. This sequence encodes CSGFRLLYNEQFF.

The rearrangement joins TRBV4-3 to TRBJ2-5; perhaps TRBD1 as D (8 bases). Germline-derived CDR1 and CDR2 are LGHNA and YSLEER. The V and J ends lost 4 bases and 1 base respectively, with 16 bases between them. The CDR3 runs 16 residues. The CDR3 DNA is TGCGCCAGCAGCCCCTACACAGGGGGGGCCCAAGAGACCCAGTACTTC. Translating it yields CASSPYTGGAQETQYF.

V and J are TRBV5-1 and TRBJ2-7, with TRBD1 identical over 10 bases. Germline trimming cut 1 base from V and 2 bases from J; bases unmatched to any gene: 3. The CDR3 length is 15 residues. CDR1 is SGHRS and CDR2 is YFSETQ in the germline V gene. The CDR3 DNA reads TGCGCCAGCAGCTTGCGGGGACAGGGGCCCTACGAGCAGTACTTC. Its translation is CASSLRGQGPYEQYF.

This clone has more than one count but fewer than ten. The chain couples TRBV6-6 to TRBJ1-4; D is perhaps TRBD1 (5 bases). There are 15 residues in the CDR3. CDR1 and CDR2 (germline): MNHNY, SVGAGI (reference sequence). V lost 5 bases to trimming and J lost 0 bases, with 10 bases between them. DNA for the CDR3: TGTGCCAGCAGTATCTCCAGGGCAACTAATGAAAAACTGTTTTTT. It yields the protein CASSISRATNEKLFF.